The rows below give T cell receptor beta chains drawn from one sample of a study of T-cell reconstitution after alpha-beta-depleted transplantation in children. A single record per CDR3 protein comes from TCRdb applying MiXCR to the PCR reads. The data hold roughly 500,000 distinct CDR3 sequences, with under 15% observed a single time. This material consisted of PBMCs from the stem cell graft donor, taken from the stem cell graft. Source of these receptors: a human donor who donated a stem cell graft to a child with combined immunodeficiency. Each CDR3 is given with its conserved first and last residue. Each record gives: D gene, clone size, J gene, V gene, CDR3 protein, CDR3 DNA. A D gene is named only where the DNA matches it firmly. Clone size, where shown, is once, few, many, or a class for clones that have expanded.

D: NA
size: few
J: TRBJ1-1
V: TRBV7-9
CDR3: CASSLYRDEAFF
DNA: TGTGCCAGCAGCTTATACAGAGATGAAGCTTTCTTT

D: TRBD2
size: NA
J: TRBJ2-5
V: TRBV9
CDR3: CASSVGLAGGETQYF
DNA: TGTGCCAGCAGCGTAGGGCTAGCGGGAGGAGAGACCCAGTACTTC

D: NA
size: few
J: TRBJ2-7
V: TRBV4-3
CDR3: CASSQERVTEQYF
DNA: TGCGCCAGCAGCCAAGAGAGGGTCACAGAGCAGTACTTC

D: NA
size: NA
J: TRBJ2-6
V: TRBV2
CDR3: CASSTARSGANVLTF
DNA: TGTGCCAGCAGTACGGCCCGCTCTGGGGCCAACGTCCTGACTTTC

D: NA
size: few
J: TRBJ1-5
V: TRBV24-1
CDR3: CATSDSSNQPQHF
DNA: TGTGCCACCAGTGACAGTTCCAATCAGCCCCAGCATTTT

D: NA
size: NA
J: TRBJ2-6
V: TRBV9
CDR3: CASSVRGGGANVLTF
DNA: TGTGCCAGCAGCGTGAGGGGAGGTGGGGCCAACGTCCTGACTTTC

D: NA
size: NA
J: TRBJ1-6
V: TRBV10-3
CDR3: CAIRSNSYNSPLHF
DNA: TGTGCCATCAGGTCTAACTCCTATAATTCACCCCTCCACTTT

D: TRBD1
size: NA
J: TRBJ2-7
V: TRBV4-3
CDR3: CASSQDWTGYEQYF
DNA: TGCGCCAGCAGCCAAGATTGGACAGGGTACGAGCAGTACTTC

D: TRBD1
size: few
J: TRBJ2-1
V: TRBV20-1
CDR3: CSARDPGGSYNEQFF
DNA: TGCAGTGCTAGAGATCCAGGGGGCTCCTACAATGAGCAGTTCTTC

D: NA
size: few
J: TRBJ2-2
V: TRBV4-1
CDR3: CASSQTLNTGELFF
DNA: TGCGCCAGCAGCCAGACACTGAACACCGGGGAGCTGTTTTTT

D: TRBD2
size: NA
J: TRBJ2-4
V: TRBV4-2
CDR3: CASSQGPSGLLAKNIQYF
DNA: TGTGCCAGCAGCCAAGGACCTAGCGGACTTTTAGCCAAAAACATTCAGTACTTC

D: TRBD2
size: many
J: TRBJ2-5
V: TRBV6-1
CDR3: CAGASGGLMETQYF
DNA: TGTGCCGGCGCTAGCGGGGGGCTGATGGAGACCCAGTACTTC

D: NA
size: NA
J: TRBJ2-3
V: TRBV11-2
CDR3: CASSPLGESGTDTQYF
DNA: TGTGCCAGCAGCCCGCTCGGAGAATCCGGCACAGATACGCAGTATTTT

D: TRBD1
size: few
J: TRBJ2-7
V: TRBV27
CDR3: CASSPDRVGLKNYEQYF
DNA: TGTGCCAGCAGTCCAGACAGGGTCGGGCTAAAAAACTACGAGCAGTACTTC

D: NA
size: few
J: TRBJ2-2
V: TRBV28
CDR3: CASSSPGIGQRELFF
DNA: TGTGCCAGCAGTTCGCCCGGGATTGGGCAAAGGGAGCTGTTTTTT

D: NA
size: NA
J: TRBJ1-1
V: TRBV6-2/TRBV6-3
CDR3: CASSYKTGATNTEAFF
DNA: TGTGCCAGCAGTTACAAAACTGGGGCTACGAACACTGAAGCTTTCTTT

D: NA
size: few
J: TRBJ2-3
V: TRBV20-1
CDR3: CSARLGDTDTQYF
DNA: TGCAGTGCTCGACTAGGGGATACAGATACGCAGTATTTT

D: TRBD2
size: NA
J: TRBJ2-1
V: TRBV12-3/TRBV12-4
CDR3: CASSRGLAGDVYNEQFF
DNA: TGTGCCAGCAGCCGAGGACTAGCGGGAGACGTCTACAATGAGCAGTTCTTC

D: NA
size: many
J: TRBJ2-5
V: TRBV27
CDR3: CASSLVQTETQYF
DNA: TGTGCCAGCAGTTTAGTCCAAACAGAGACCCAGTACTTC

D: TRBD1
size: few
J: TRBJ2-2
V: TRBV24-1
CDR3: CATRRQGGTGELFF
DNA: TGTGCCACCCGTAGACAGGGGGGAACCGGGGAGCTGTTTTTT

D: NA
size: many
J: TRBJ2-5
V: TRBV7-9
CDR3: CASSFVSDPYQETQYF
DNA: TGTGCCAGCAGCTTTGTCAGTGATCCGTACCAAGAGACCCAGTACTTC

D: NA
size: few
J: TRBJ1-5
V: TRBV4-2
CDR3: CASSQGGRGWDQPQHF
DNA: TGTGCCAGCAGCCAAGGGGGAAGGGGTTGGGATCAGCCCCAGCATTTT

D: TRBD1
size: few
J: TRBJ1-6
V: TRBV4-3
CDR3: CASSQEAGGGKKSPLHF
DNA: TGCGCCAGCAGCCAAGAAGCAGGGGGAGGCAAAAAATCACCCCTCCACTTT

D: TRBD1
size: few
J: TRBJ2-7
V: TRBV18
CDR3: CASSLPTGWFAGEQYF
DNA: TGTGCCAGCTCACTACCGACAGGGTGGTTCGCCGGGGAGCAGTACTTC

D: NA
size: once
J: TRBJ2-3
V: TRBV7-6
CDR3: CASRSFTDTQYF
DNA: TGTGCCAGCAGATCATTCACAGATACGCAGTATTTT

D: TRBD2
size: many
J: TRBJ2-3
V: TRBV12-3/TRBV12-4
CDR3: CASSSSGRPLDTQYF
DNA: TGTGCCAGCAGTTCTAGCGGGAGGCCCCTCGATACGCAGTATTTT

D: NA
size: many
J: TRBJ1-1
V: TRBV30
CDR3: CAWSVNRGFLNTEAFF
DNA: TGTGCCTGGAGTGTGAACCGGGGTTTCCTGAACACTGAAGCTTTCTTT

D: NA
size: NA
J: TRBJ2-1
V: TRBV7-2
CDR3: CASSLGVGDVEQFF
DNA: TGTGCCAGCAGCTTAGGTGTCGGTGACGTTGAGCAGTTCTTC

D: NA
size: few
J: TRBJ2-2
V: TRBV6-2/TRBV6-3
CDR3: CASSEDLTTGELFF
DNA: TGTGCCAGCAGTGAGGACCTCACCACCGGGGAGCTGTTTTTT

D: NA
size: NA
J: TRBJ2-7
V: TRBV9
CDR3: CASSVWDSTDEQYF
DNA: TGTGCCAGCAGCGTTTGGGACTCCACCGACGAGCAGTACTTC

D: TRBD2
size: NA
J: TRBJ2-1
V: TRBV12-3/TRBV12-4
CDR3: CASTYSAGGRFHEQFF
DNA: TGTGCCAGCACCTACTCAGCGGGAGGTAGGTTCCATGAGCAGTTCTTC

D: NA
size: NA
J: TRBJ2-1
V: TRBV5-5
CDR3: CASSLGSTEQFF
DNA: TGTGCCAGCAGCTTGGGGTCTACTGAGCAGTTCTTC

D: NA
size: many
J: TRBJ2-1
V: TRBV6-2/TRBV6-3
CDR3: CASSLRPPASPFF
DNA: TGTGCCAGCTCTCTCAGACCCCCGGCGAGTCCGTTCTTC